This T cell receptor beta chain was captured in a study of blood T cell repertoires in COVID-19. Profiled with immunoSEQ multiplex PCR; TCRdb holds only in-frame clones, not every one. The sample carries 450,000 to 500,000 clones, approximately 86% recorded once. The CDR3 contains 12 residues. V lost 9 bases and J 5 bases, leaving 13 bases between the germline ends. Germline-derived CDR1 and CDR2 are MRHNA and SNTAGT. This receptor was identified in an older woman who had recovered from COVID-19. The chain joins TRBV6-4 to TRBJ1-1; D call uncertain. The specimen was PBMCs or T cells enriched from blood (not recorded which). In DNA form, the CDR3 reads TGTGCCAGTAAGGGTGCGGGGACTGAAGCTTTCTTT. This codes for CASKGAGTEAFF.